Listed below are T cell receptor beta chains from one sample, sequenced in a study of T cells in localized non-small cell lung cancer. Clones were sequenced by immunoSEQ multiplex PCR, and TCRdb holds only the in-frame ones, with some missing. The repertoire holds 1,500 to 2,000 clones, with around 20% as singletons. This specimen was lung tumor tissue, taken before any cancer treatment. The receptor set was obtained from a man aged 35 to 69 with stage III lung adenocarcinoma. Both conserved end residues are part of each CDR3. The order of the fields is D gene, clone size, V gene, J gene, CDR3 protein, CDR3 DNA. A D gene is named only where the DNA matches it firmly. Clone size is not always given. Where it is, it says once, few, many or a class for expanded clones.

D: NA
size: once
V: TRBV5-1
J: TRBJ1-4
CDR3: CAKGPGEGFNEKLFF
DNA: TGCGCCAAGGGCCCCGGGGAGGGATTTAATGAAAAACTGTTTTTT

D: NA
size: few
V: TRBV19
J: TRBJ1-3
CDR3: CASSVQGSGNTIYF
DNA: TGTGCCAGTAGTGTACAGGGCTCTGGAAACACCATATATTTT

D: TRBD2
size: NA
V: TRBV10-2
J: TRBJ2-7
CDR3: CASSAGLAGGHEQYF
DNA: TGCGCCAGCAGTGCTGGACTAGCGGGGGGGCACGAGCAGTACTTC

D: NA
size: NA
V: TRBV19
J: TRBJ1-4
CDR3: CASSEQGVREKLFF
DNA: TGTGCCAGTAGTGAACAGGGAGTTAGGGAAAAACTGTTTTTT

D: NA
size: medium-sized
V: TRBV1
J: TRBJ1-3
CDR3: CASSGLREGSGNTIYF
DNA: TGCGCCAGCAGTGGTCTGAGGGAAGGCTCTGGAAACACCATATATTTT

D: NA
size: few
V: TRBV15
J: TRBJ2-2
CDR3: CATSRRQGTGELFF
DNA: TGTGCCACCAGCAGAAGGCAGGGGACCGGGGAGCTGTTTTTT

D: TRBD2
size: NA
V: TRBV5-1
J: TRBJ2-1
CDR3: CASSLEGTSGFNEQFF
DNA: TGCGCCAGCAGCTTGGAGGGCACTAGCGGGTTCAATGAGCAGTTCTTC

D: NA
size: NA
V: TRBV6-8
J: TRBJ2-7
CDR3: CASSPQIRHEQYF
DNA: TGTGCCAGCAGTCCACAGATACGACACGAGCAGTACTTC

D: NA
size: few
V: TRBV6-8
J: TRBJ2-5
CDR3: CASSFRSRETQYF
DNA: TGTGCCAGCAGTTTTAGGAGTAGAGAGACCCAGTACTTC

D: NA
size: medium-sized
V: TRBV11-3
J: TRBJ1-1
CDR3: CASSQVANPNTEAFF
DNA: TGTGCCAGCAGCCAAGTAGCGAACCCGAACACTGAAGCTTTCTTT

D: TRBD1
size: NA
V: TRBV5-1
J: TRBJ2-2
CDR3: CASEPGQGNTGELFF
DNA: TGCGCCAGCGAACCGGGACAGGGGAACACCGGGGAGCTGTTTTTT

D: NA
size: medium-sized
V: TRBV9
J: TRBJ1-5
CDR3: CASSVQGGNQPQHF
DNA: TGTGCCAGCAGTGTCCAAGGGGGCAATCAGCCCCAGCATTTT